This T cell receptor beta chain is drawn from a study of cytomegalovirus exposure and HLA in healthy donors. Study information: HLA-typed donors were the source of roughly 80 million unique TCRs held in an early data release.

Trimming took off 2 bases at V and 2 bases at J, with 13 bases between the two ends. This CDR3 comprises 15 residues. CDR1 and CDR2 from the germline V gene are SGHRS and YFSETQ. The PCR used 60 Vbeta and 13 Jbeta primers. Profiled with immunoSEQ multiplex PCR; TCRdb holds only in-frame clones, not every one. The repertoire includes about 170,000 clones, roughly 85% of them detected once, and 1% sits in the top ten. For this clone: Its matching antigen is unknown.

Overall study results and limits: Researchers reported in a later analysis that a missense DCLRE1C variant was tied to TCR beta V- and J-gene trimming. TCR beta sequences numbering roughly 18,000 were associated with HLA alleles at 0.05 false discovery rate in a later analysis. Several of the most significant clusters were apparently associated with common viral pathogens in a later analysis.

The receptor was derived from a boy aged 2 to 10 in good health and CMV-seronegative. V gene TRBV5-1 combines with J gene TRBJ1-1; D is perhaps TRBD1 (6 bases). The material sequenced was PBMCs. The CDR3 protein is CASSLGQLLNTEAFF. The DNA of the CDR3 is TGCGCCAGCAGCTTAGGACAGCTCCTTAACACTGAAGCTTTCTTT.